This T cell receptor (beta chain) appears in the sequencing data of a study of shared clonotypes between healthy human individuals. General study findings and limits: Only blood was sampled, and tissue TCR repertoires likely differ from blood ones.

Trimming removed 2 bases from V and 2 bases from J; junction bases left unmatched: 4. The CDR3 extends over 15 amino acids. CDR1 and CDR2 from the germline V gene are KGHSH and LQKENI. Produced via immunoSEQ multiplex PCR; TCRdb's table is partial and in-frame only. The data contain approximately 1.5 million clones, 95% to 99% of them singletons. Comments on this clone: The antigen remains unidentified. This sample includes further DNA sequences coding for the same CDR3.

This receptor was identified in a man between 25 and 39 years old in good health. The chain uses TRBV18 and TRBJ2-5, with 8 bases lining up with TRBD1. Sequencing was done on a sample of naive CD4+ T cells sorted from blood. Indicated subset: CD45RA+ positively selected. The CDR3 here is CASSPNTGGQETQYF. As DNA, the CDR3 is TGTGCCAGCTCACCAAATACAGGGGGACAAGAGACCCAGTACTTC.